The T cell receptor (beta chain) described here comes from a study of T-cell memory formation after mild COVID-19 (dated by TCRdb to the early 2020s). Study-wide context: Most TCR sequence clusters were specific to one of the two donors. In two donors, T-cell clones that expanded and contracted after mild COVID-19 were tracked by sequencing TCRalpha and TCRbeta repertoires over time. The cohort comprised two young, previously healthy adult volunteers, one female and one male.

This clonotype turned up a few times. The antigen this receptor binds is unknown. Within one base of it there is no much larger clone, and no base qualities were kept. Summary of the overall study and its limitations: Some responding clones were detected in pre-infection memory, which suggested that pre-existing cross-reactive memory T cells had joined the SARS-CoV-2 response. The study included only a couple of mild cases, and larger cohorts that include severe cases with pre-infection samples were judged to be necessary. Clones that contracted from day 15 to 85 showed balanced CD4/CD8 phenotypes, whereas a second wave of clones that expanded from day 15 to 37 leaned towards CD4+. Contracting CD4+ clones turned up mainly in the CM and EM memory subsets, whereas EMRA was where CD8+ clones were enriched. SARS-CoV-2 specificity of the second-wave clones peaking on day 37 was not confirmed.

The CDR3 spans 16 residues, from the cysteine through the phenylalanine. The sequence is cut down to CDR3 DNA, 48 bases in frame from base 1. The germline V end is reduced by 6 bases and the J end by 5 bases; junction bases left unmatched: 11. Sequencing used an Illumina NovaSeq 6000. TCRalpha and TCRbeta cDNA libraries were constructed by 5'RACE with constant-segment primers, with sample barcodes and unique molecular identifiers being introduced. RNA was extracted from every sample with Trizol reagent. Libraries were amplified in two PCR steps, with a second sample barcode and Illumina TruSeq adapters added in the second step. Sequencing of the libraries was done on an Illumina NovaSeq, producing 2 x 150 bp paired-end reads. The study's processing was this. Demultiplexing of reads and collapsing into UMI-guided consensus sequences were performed with migec v1.2.7. Using mixcr v2.1.11, UMI consensuses were aligned to TRA and TRB V and J templates and then assembled into clonotypes. Expanded or contracted clonotypes were those called significant by both edgeR and NoisET, with noise models trained on biological replicates. For edgeR calls, the cutoffs were a false discovery rate-adjusted p below 0.01 and a log2 fold-change threshold of 1. As an exploratory analysis of dynamics, PCA with hierarchical clustering was applied to max-normalized trajectories of the 1000 most abundant clonotypes. Separately sequenced CD4+ and CD8+ repertoires were used to assign the CD4 or CD8 phenotype of responding clones. TCRdb reprocessed the public reads (quality trimming at Q25 with fastp, clone calling with MiXCR) and kept in-frame beta chains. Each entry is one CDR3 protein sequence, shown with its most common DNA and genes. None of the V and J calls come from the authors' own analysis; TCRdb made them. Recorded for this sample are about 140,000 distinct CDR3 sequences; about 14% of them occurred a single time. Clones ranked in the top ten supply roughly 15% of the sample.

PBMCs were isolated by Ficoll-Paque density gradient centrifugation. The V and J genes are TRBV12-3 or TRBV12-4 and TRBJ1-2; the junction holds 11 bases that match TRBD1. The specimen was PBMCs or a T cell subset sorted from them (not recorded which). The receptor was derived from an adult woman who had mild COVID-19 (a few samples of this study predate the infection). The sample titles of this study are shuffled in the database, so cell type and time point are left out; the donor was told from shared clones. The bases read TGTGCCAGCAGGTTTGGGACAGGGGGAGTGAAATATGGCTACACCTTC. This encodes CASRFGTGGVKYGYTF.